Shown below are 15 T cell receptor beta chains from a single sample sequenced in a study of cytomegalovirus exposure and HLA in healthy donors (dated by TCRdb to about 2017). The method was the immunoSEQ multiplex PCR assay. For the multiplex PCR, a mixture combining 60 forward primers for TCR Vbeta segments and 13 reverse primers for TCR Jbeta segments was used. Entries here come from immuneACCESS through TCRdb and include only in-frame sequences with V and J called. Some clones fail to appear in such tables; in the studies checked, an unresolved V gene covers under half of the shortfall, and the cause of the remainder is unknown. The sample includes 150,000 to 200,000 clones, with approximately 82% observed a single time. About 11% of the sample rests with the top ten. Sequenced material: PBMCs. The receptors stem from a man between 18 and 29 years old in good health and CMV-seropositive.

This clone was counted only a few times. V is TRBV2 and J is TRBJ2-5; D is undetermined. The germline V gene has CDR1 SNHLY and CDR2 FYNNEI. The CDR3 has 13 residues. V was trimmed by 3 bases and J by 3 bases, leaving 8 bases between them. CDR3 sequence: CASSEGRKETQYF. The CDR3 nucleotides are TGTGCCAGCAGTGAGGGCAGGAAAGAGACCCAGTACTTC.

This sequence joins TRBV7-2 and TRBJ2-5, with D possibly being TRBD2 (6 bases). This CDR3 region has 14 residues. Between the trimmed V and J ends, which lost 2 bases and 11 bases, there was a span of 18 bases. Germline values: CDR1 SGHTA, CDR2 FQGNSA. This CDR3 reads CASSLSGSYGEQYF. In DNA form, the CDR3 reads TGTGCCAGCAGCTTAAGCGGGTCCTACGGGGAGCAGTACTTC. The whole variable domain, filled in from reference TRBV7-2 and TRBJ2-5, reads GAGVSQSPSNKVTEKGKDVELRCDPISGHTALYWYRQSLGQGLEFLIYFQGNSAPDKSGLPSDRFSAERTGGSVSTLTIQRTQQEDSAVYLCASSLSGSYGEQYFGPGTRLLVL.

V and J are TRBV2 and TRBJ1-1; possibly TRBD1 for D (6 bases). Germline V gene sequence: CDR1 SNHLY, CDR2 FYNNEI. V was pared by 10 bases and J by 2 bases, with 14 bases between. The CDR3 extends over 13 amino acids. The DNA for the CDR3 is TGTGCCACCCGGACAGAGAGAAACACTGAAGCTTTCTTT. This gives the protein CATRTERNTEAFF.

The genes are TRBV30 and TRBJ2-3; 7 bases are a match to TRBD2. This CDR3 region has 14 residues. Trimming removed 0 bases from V and 5 bases from J; junction bases left unmatched: 5. Germline V gene data show CDR1 as GTSNPN and CDR2 as SVGIG (reference sequence). The CDR3 DNA reads as TGTGCCTGGAGTGTTACGGGAGGTATAGATACGCAGTATTTT. This gives the protein CAWSVTGGIDTQYF.

This sequence joins TRBV28 and TRBJ1-3; 7 bases match TRBD1. Germline values: CDR1 MDHEN, CDR2 SYDVKM. This CDR3 has 16 amino acids. Trimming at V came to 5 bases and at J to 3 bases, leaving 10 bases not matched to a gene. CDR3 sequence: CASSPPGGLDGNTIYF. The CDR3 DNA is TGTGCCAGCAGTCCCCCAGGGGGACTCGATGGAAACACCATATATTTT.

The CDR3 sequence: CASSVDMSRNSPLHF. The CDR3 coding sequence is TGTGCCAGCAGTGTCGATATGAGTCGTAATTCACCCCTCCACTTT. The chain recombines TRBV6-5 with TRBJ1-6, with no clear D. The CDR3 extends over 15 amino acids. The V gene's germline CDR1 is MNHEY and CDR2 SVGAGI. V lost 5 bases and J lost 6, with 14 bases in between.

This clone was recorded a few times. The gene calls are TRBV29-1 and TRBJ2-7, with 9 nucleotides matching TRBD1. The CDR3 spans 15 residues. Germline V gives CDR1 SQVTM, CDR2 ANQGSEA. V was clipped by 4 bases and J by 4 bases; unmatched bases: 11. The CDR3 DNA is TGCAGCGTTGCCTCGCTCGGGACAGGGCAGTACGAGCAGTACTTC. Its translation is CSVASLGTGQYEQYF.

The chain couples TRBV6-5 to TRBJ2-6; D remains ambiguous. Trimming left V 7 bases short and J 2 bases short, with 6 bases between. This CDR3 spans 13 amino acids. CDR1 and CDR2 (germline): MNHEY, SVGAGI. The CDR3 nucleotides are TGTGCCAGCAACAGACCTGGGGCCAACGTCCTGACTTTC. It is translated as CASNRPGANVLTF.

CDR3: CAWSSTGANYGYTF. The CDR3 DNA follows: TGTGCCTGGAGTTCAACAGGGGCTAACTATGGCTACACCTTC. The chain joins TRBV30 to TRBJ1-2, with TRBD1 matching 7 bases. Trimming at V came to 2 bases and at J to 0 bases, leaving 3 bases not matched to a gene. This CDR3 has 14 amino acids. Germline loops: CDR1 GTSNPN, CDR2 SVGIG (reference sequence).

V is TRBV28 and J is TRBJ1-5; the D gene is possibly TRBD1 (5 bases). Trimming removed 5 bases from V and 6 bases from J, with 17 bases in between. Germline values: CDR1 MDHEN, CDR2 SYDVKM. This CDR3 has 15 amino acids. The CDR3 protein is CASSLRGGGSQPQHF. CDR3 DNA sequence: TGTGCCAGCAGTCTGAGGGGAGGTGGTAGTCAGCCCCAGCATTTT. The whole variable domain, remainder taken from reference TRBV28 and TRBJ1-5, is DVKVTQSSRYLVKRTGEKVFLECVQDMDHENMFWYRQDPGLGLRLIYFSYDVKMKEKGDIPEGYSVSREKKERFSLILESASTNQTSMYLCASSLRGGGSQPQHFGDGTRLSIL.

The CDR3 protein is CSAKRALTGELFF. The CDR3 bases are TGCAGCGCTAAGCGGGCCCTCACCGGGGAGCTGTTTTTT. The chain carries TRBV29-1 and TRBJ2-2, with TRBD2 as a possible D gene (6 bases). This CDR3 region has 13 residues. V was clipped by 7 bases and J by 4 bases, with 13 bases between them. CDR1 SQVTM and CDR2 ANQGSEA come from the germline V gene.

This sequence joins TRBV7-2 and TRBJ2-7, with 9 bases that match TRBD2. The CDR3 loop spans 15 amino acids. Germline CDR1 is SGHTA and CDR2 is FQGNSA. V shed 3 bases, J shed 0 bases, and the junction held 3 bases outside the gene matches. CDR3 DNA: TGTGCCAGCAGCTTTACTAGCGGGTACTCCTACGAGCAGTACTTC. This gives the protein CASSFTSGYSYEQYF.

J is TRBJ1-2 and V is TRBV27; weak D call: TRBD1 (6 bases). V was clipped by 7 bases and J by 7 bases, with 16 bases between them. The CDR3 runs 13 residues. The germline gives CDR1 MNHEY, CDR2 SMNVEV (reference sequence). The chain's CDR3 is CASKVSGDGGYTF. As DNA, the CDR3 is TGTGCCAGCAAAGTTTCAGGGGACGGTGGCTACACCTTC.

The rearrangement links TRBV29-1 to TRBJ2-2; TRBD2 matches 10 bases. The CDR3 is 17 residues long. The germline V gene has CDR1 SQVTM and CDR2 ANQGSEA. V lost 4 bases and J lost 1; bases outside the gene matches: 9. This CDR3 is CSVAEPSGSGNTGELFF. CDR3 bases: TGCAGCGTTGCAGAGCCTAGCGGGAGCGGGAACACCGGGGAGCTGTTTTTT.

This clone was seen more than once but under ten times. The chain links TRBV5-1 to TRBJ2-1; 7 nucleotides agree with TRBD2. J was trimmed by 5 bases and V by 4 bases; bases with no gene match: 15. Germline values: CDR1 SGHRS, CDR2 YFSETQ. This CDR3 is 17 amino acids long. CDR3 nucleotide sequence: TGCGCCAGCAGCCTCCCATCGGATAGCGGGCCTAACAATGAGCAGTTCTTC. This gives the protein CASSLPSDSGPNNEQFF.